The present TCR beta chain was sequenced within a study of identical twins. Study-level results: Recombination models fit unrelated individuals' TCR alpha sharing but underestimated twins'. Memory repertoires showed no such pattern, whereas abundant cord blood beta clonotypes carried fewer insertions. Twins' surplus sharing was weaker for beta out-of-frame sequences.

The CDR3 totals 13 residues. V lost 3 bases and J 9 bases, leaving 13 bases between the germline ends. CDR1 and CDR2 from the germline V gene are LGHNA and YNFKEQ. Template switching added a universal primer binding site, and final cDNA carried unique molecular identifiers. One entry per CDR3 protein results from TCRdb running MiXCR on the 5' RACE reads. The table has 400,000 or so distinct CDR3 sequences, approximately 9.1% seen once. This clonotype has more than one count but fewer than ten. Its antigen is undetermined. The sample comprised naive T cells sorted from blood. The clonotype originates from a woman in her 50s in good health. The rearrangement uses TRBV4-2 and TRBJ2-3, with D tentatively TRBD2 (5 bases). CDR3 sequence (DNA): TGTGCCAGCAGCCAGGTACTAGGGTCGACGCAGTATTTT. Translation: CASSQVLGSTQYF.